This is a list of T cell receptor beta chains from one sample in a study of CD8 T cells in Susac syndrome. TCRdb re-analysed the immunoSEQ multiplex PCR reads in MiXCR, keeping a single row per CDR3 protein. The profile shows some 120,000 distinct CDR3 sequences, approximately 95% of them singletons. Input material: CD8+ T cells from PBMCs. Every receptor here comes from a human donor with multiple sclerosis. The CDR3 runs from the conserved cysteine through the conserved F or W. D genes are given only for firm matches. Some rows mark clone size as missing; the rest say once, few, many or name a class of expanded clone.

v_gene,abundance,d_gene,CDR3aa
TRBV7-8,-,TRBD2,CASSFPTSGTPSGEQFF
TRBV9,once,TRBD1,CASSETGTDNSPLHF
TRBV4-1,-,TRBD1,CASSQDPTGGDGYTF
TRBV29-1,-,TRBD1,CSVYNGQGRNYGYTF
TRBV13,medium-sized,-,CASSLWGASTSPLHF
TRBV28,-,-,CASSTYRISTDTQYF
TRBV7-7,-,TRBD2,CASSSTSGGDTQYF
TRBV15,-,-,CATSGTSRRETQYF
TRBV18,-,-,CASADGSYGYTF
TRBV18,-,-,CASSPATGDLFKNIQYF
TRBV12-3/TRBV12-4,-,-,CASSPEGRLAKNIQYF
TRBV7-2,-,-,CASSLELPRGRGAFF
TRBV9,-,-,CASSIQAGELFF
TRBV5-1,-,TRBD1,CASNLGDRELKETQYF
TRBV11-2,-,-,CASSFPGPYNEQFF
TRBV12-3/TRBV12-4,-,-,CASSLSRVNYGYTF
TRBV7-2,-,TRBD2,CASSLEGLAVGELFF
TRBV29-1,-,TRBD1,CSVEDREADTQYF
TRBV11-3,-,TRBD1,CASSLTGVQETQYF
TRBV7-9,-,-,CASSLKGSPYEQYF
TRBV3-1,-,-,CASSLPGSPDNYGYTF
TRBV12-3/TRBV12-4,-,TRBD2,CASSLLAGAYNEQFF
TRBV7-3,-,TRBD1,CASSLGTGGSGANVLTF
TRBV20-1,-,-,CSARKGSGNQPQHF